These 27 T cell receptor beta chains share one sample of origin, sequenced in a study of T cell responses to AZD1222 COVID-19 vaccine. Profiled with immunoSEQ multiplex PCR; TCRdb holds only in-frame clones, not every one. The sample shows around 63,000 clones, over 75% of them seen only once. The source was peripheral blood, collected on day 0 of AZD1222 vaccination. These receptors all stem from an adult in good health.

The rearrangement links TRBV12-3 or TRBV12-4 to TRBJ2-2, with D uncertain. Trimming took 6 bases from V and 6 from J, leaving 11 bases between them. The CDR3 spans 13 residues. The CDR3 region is CASSRMGSGELFF. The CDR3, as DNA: TGTGCCAGCAGCCGAATGGGGTCCGGGGAGCTGTTTTTT.

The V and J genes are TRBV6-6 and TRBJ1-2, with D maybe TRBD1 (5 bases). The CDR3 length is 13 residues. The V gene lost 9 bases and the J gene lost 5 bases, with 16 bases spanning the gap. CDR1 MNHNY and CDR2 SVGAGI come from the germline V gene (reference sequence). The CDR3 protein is CASRGQGEYGYTF. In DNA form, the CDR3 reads TGTGCCAGTCGAGGGCAGGGAGAATATGGCTACACCTTC.

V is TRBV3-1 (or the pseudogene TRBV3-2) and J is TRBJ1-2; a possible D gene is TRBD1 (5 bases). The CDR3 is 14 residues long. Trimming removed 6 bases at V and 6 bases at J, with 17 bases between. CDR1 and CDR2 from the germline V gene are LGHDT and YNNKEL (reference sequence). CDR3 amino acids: CASRYGAVSDGYTF. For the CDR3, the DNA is TGTGCCAGCAGATACGGGGCTGTTAGCGATGGCTACACCTTC.

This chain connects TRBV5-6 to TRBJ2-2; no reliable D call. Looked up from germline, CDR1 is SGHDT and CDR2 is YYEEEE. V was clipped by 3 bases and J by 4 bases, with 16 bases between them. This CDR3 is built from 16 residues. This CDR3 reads CASSSLREWSTGELFF. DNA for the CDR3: TGTGCCAGCAGCTCGCTTAGGGAATGGAGCACCGGGGAGCTGTTTTTT.

Written as DNA, the CDR3 is TGTGCCAGCAGTTACTCGAAGCCCTCTGGGAATCAGCCCCAGCATTTT. Translating it yields CASSYSKPSGNQPQHF. J is TRBJ1-5 and V is TRBV6-6; D is uncertain. This CDR3 comprises 16 residues. Per germline, CDR1 MNHNY and CDR2 SVGAGI (reference sequence). Trimming cost V 0 bases and J 4 bases, with 13 bases left between them.

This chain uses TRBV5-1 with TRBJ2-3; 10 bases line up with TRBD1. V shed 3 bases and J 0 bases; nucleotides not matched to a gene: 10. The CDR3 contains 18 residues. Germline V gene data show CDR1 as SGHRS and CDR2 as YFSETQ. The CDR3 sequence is CASSSGGQGRTSTDTQYF. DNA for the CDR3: TGCGCCAGCAGCTCGGGGGGACAGGGGAGAACTAGCACAGATACGCAGTATTTT.

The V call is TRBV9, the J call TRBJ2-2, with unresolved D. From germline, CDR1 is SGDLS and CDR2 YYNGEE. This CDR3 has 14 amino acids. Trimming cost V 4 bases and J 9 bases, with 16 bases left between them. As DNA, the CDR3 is TGTGCCAGCAGCCCTGCCGGAACCCTCCGGGAGCTGTTTTTT. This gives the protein CASSPAGTLRELFF.

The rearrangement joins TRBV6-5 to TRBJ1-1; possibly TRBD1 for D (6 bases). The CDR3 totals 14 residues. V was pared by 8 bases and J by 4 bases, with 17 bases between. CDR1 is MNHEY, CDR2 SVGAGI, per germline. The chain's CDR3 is CASLVGGWSTEAFF. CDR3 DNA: TGTGCCAGCTTAGTAGGGGGGTGGAGCACTGAAGCTTTCTTT.

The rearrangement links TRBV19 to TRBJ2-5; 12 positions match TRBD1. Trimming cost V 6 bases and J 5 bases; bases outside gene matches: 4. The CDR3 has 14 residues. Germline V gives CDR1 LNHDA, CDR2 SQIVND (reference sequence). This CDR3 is CASRGTGGRETQYF. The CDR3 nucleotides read TGTGCCAGTAGAGGGACAGGGGGCCGGGAGACCCAGTACTTC.

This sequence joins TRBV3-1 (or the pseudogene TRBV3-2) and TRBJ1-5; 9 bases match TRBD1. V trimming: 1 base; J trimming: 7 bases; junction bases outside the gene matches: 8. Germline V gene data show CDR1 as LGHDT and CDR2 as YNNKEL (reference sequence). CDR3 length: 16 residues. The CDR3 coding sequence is TGTGCCAGCAGCCAAGCCGCGGGACAGGGTAACCAGCCCCAGCATTTT. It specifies CASSQAAGQGNQPQHF.

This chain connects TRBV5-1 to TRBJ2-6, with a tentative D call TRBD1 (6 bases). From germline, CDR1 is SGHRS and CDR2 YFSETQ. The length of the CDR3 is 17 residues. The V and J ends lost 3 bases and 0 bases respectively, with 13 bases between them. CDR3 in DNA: TGCGCCAGCAGCTGGACAGCTTTGCGCTCTGGGGCCAACGTCCTGACTTTC. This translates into CASSWTALRSGANVLTF.

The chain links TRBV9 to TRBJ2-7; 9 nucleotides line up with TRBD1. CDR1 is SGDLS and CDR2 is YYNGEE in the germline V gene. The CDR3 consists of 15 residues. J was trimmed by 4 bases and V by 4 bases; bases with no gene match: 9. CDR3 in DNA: TGTGCCAGCAGCCCCGAGGACAGGGGTGGGTACGAGCAGTACTTC. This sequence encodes CASSPEDRGGYEQYF. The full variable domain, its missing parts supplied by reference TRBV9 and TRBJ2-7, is DSGVTQTPKHLITATGQRVTLRCSPRSGDLSVYWYQQSLDQGLQFLIQYYNGEERAKGNILERFSAQQFPDLHSELNLSSLELGDSALYFCASSPEDRGGYEQYFGPGTRLTVT.

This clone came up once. The CDR3 loop is CASSHNTHSGNTIYF. In DNA, the CDR3 is TGTGCCAGCAGCCATAACACTCACTCTGGAAACACCATATATTTT. The rearrangement links TRBV3-1 (or the pseudogene TRBV3-2) to TRBJ1-3; D is uncertain. V lost 3 bases, J lost 0 bases, and 9 bases lay in between. This CDR3 region has 15 residues. Germline V gives CDR1 LGHDT, CDR2 YNNKEL (reference sequence).

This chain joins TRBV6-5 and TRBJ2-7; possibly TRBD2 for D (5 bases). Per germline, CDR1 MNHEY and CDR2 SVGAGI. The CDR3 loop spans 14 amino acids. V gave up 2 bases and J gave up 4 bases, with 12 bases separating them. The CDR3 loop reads CASSYRHRGYEQYF. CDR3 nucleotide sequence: TGTGCCAGCAGTTACCGTCACCGGGGTTACGAGCAGTACTTC.

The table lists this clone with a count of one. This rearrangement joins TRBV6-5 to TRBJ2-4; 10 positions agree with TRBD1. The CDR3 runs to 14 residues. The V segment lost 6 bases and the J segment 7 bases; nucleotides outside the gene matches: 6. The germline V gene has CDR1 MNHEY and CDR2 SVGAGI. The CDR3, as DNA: TGTGCCAGCAGAGCGGACAGGGGGTTTAACATTCAGTACTTC. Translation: CASRADRGFNIQYF.

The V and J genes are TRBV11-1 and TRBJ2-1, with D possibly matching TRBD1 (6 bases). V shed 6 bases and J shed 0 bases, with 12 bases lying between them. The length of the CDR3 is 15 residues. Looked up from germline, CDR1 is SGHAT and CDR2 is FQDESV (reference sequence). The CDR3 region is CASRERGTSYNEQFF. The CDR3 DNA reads TGTGCCAGCAGGGAAAGGGGGACCTCCTACAATGAGCAGTTCTTC.

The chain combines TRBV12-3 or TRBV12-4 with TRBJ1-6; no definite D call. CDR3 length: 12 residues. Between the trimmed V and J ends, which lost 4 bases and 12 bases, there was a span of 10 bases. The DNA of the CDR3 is TGTGCCAGCAGTTCCAACACCTTACCCCTCCACTTT. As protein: CASSSNTLPLHF.

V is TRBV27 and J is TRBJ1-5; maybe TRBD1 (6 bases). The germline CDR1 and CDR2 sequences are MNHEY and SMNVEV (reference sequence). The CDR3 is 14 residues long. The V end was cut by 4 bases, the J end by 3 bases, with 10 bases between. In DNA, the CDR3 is TGTGCCAGCAGTTATCAGGGGACCAATCAGCCCCAGCATTTT. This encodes CASSYQGTNQPQHF.

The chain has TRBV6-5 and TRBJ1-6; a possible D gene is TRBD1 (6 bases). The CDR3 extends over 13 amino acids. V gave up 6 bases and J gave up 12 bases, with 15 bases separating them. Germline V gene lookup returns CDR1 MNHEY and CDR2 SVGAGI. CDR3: CASSHEGVLPLHF. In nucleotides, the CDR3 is TGTGCCAGCAGCCACGAGGGGGTCCTACCCCTCCACTTT.

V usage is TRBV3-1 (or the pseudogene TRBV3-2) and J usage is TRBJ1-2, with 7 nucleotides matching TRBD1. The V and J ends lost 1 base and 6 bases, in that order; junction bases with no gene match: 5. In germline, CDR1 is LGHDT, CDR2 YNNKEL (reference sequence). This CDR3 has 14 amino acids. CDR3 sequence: CASSQGGRGDGYTF. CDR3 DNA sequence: TGTGCCAGCAGCCAAGGCGGCAGGGGGGATGGCTACACCTTC.

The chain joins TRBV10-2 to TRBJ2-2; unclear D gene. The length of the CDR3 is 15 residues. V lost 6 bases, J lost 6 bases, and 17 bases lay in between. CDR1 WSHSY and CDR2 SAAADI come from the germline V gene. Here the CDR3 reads CASREALGSAGELFF. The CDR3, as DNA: TGCGCCAGCAGAGAGGCCCTAGGAAGTGCCGGGGAGCTGTTTTTT.

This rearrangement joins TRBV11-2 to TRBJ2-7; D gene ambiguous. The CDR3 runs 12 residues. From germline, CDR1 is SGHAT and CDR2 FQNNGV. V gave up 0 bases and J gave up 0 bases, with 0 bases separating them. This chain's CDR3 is CASSLDSYEQYF. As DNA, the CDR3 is TGTGCCAGCAGCTTAGACTCCTACGAGCAGTACTTC.

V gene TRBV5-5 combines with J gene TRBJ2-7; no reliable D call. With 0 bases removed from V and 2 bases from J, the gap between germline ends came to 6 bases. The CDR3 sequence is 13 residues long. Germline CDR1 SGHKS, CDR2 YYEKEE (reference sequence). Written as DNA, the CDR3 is TGTGCCAGCAGCTTGGGGGGAACCTACGAGCAGTACTTC. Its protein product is CASSLGGTYEQYF. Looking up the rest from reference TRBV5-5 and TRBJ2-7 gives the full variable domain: DAGVTQSPTHLIKTRGQQVTLRCSPISGHKSVSWYQQVLGQGPQFIFQYYEKEERGRGNFPDRFSARQFPNYSSELNVNALLLGDSALYLCASSLGGTYEQYFGPGTRLTVT.

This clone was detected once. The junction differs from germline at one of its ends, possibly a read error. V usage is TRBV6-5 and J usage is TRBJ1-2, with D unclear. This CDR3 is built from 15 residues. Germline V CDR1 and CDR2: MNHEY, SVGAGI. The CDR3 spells CASSLQVQTNYGYTF. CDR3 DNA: TGTGCCAGCAGTCTGCAGGTACAAACTAATTATGGCTACACCTTC.

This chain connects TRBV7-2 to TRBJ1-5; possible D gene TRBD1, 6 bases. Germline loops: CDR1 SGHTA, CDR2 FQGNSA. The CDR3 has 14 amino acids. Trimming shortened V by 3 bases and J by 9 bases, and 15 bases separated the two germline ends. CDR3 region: CASSFAGVPWPQHF. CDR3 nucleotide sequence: TGTGCCAGCAGCTTTGCAGGGGTTCCCTGGCCCCAGCATTTT.

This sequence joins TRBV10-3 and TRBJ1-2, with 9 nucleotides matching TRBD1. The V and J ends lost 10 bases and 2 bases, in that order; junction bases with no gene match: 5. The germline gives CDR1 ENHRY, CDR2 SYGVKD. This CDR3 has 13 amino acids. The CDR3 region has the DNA TGTGCCACGCGGGACAGGGCCAACTATGGCTACACCTTC. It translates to CATRDRANYGYTF.

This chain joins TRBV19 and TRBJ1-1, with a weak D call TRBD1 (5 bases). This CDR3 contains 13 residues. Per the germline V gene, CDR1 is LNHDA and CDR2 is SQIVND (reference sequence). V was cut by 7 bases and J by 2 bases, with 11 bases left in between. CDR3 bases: TGTGCCAGTATTAGGGGCGATAACACTGAAGCTTTCTTT. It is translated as CASIRGDNTEAFF.